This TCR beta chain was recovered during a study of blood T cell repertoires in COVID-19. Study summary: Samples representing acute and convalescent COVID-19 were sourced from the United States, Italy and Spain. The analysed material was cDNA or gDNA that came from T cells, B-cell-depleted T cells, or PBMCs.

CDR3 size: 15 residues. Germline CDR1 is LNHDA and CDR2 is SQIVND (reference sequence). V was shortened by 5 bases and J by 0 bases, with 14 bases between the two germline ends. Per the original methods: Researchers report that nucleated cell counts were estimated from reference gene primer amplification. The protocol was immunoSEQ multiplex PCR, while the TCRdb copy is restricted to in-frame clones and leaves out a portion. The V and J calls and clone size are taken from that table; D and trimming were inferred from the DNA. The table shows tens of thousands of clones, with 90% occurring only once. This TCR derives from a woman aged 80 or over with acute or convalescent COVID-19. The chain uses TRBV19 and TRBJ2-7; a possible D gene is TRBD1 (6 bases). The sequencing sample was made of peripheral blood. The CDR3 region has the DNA TGTGCCAGTAGTCCACCGGGACACCTCTCCTACGAGCAGTACTTC. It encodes CASSPPGHLSYEQYF.